One sample yielded the 15 T cell receptor beta chains listed below, sequenced in a study of blood T cell repertoires in COVID-19. The method was immunoSEQ multiplex PCR; TCRdb's version includes in-frame clones alone and lacks a portion of them. The profile covers hundreds of thousands of clones, with approximately 82% appearing a single time and approximately 5.4% taken by the ten largest. The sequencing input was peripheral blood. Source of these receptors: an elderly man with acute or convalescent COVID-19.

This rearrangement joins TRBV6-1 to TRBJ2-7; a weak D match, TRBD2 (5 bases). Germline V gives CDR1 MNHNS, CDR2 SASEGT. The CDR3 runs to 14 residues. V lost 5 bases to trimming and J lost 0 bases, with 11 bases between them. For the CDR3, the DNA is TGTGCCAGCAGTTCCCCGGGATTCTCCTACGAGCAGTACTTC. Amino acid sequence: CASSSPGFSYEQYF.

The chain has TRBV24-1 and TRBJ2-1; 7 bases align to TRBD1. The germline V gene has CDR1 KGHDR and CDR2 SFDVKD. The V gene end was trimmed by 4 bases and the J gene end by 2 bases; junction bases not matched to a gene: 7. This CDR3 is 16 amino acids long. Written as DNA, the CDR3 is TGTGCCACCAGTGACCCCGGGACAGTAACCTACAATGAGCAGTTCTTC. Translating it yields CATSDPGTVTYNEQFF.

CDR3: CATSDTTGGNTEAFF. Written as DNA, the CDR3 is TGTGCCACCAGTGACACCACAGGGGGGAACACTGAAGCTTTCTTT. The chain is built from TRBV24-1 and TRBJ1-1; 8 nucleotides line up with TRBD1. Germline values: CDR1 KGHDR, CDR2 SFDVKD. The trim removed 4 bases at V and 1 base at J, leaving 4 bases unmatched. This CDR3 is 15 amino acids long.

V is TRBV4-1 and J is TRBJ1-2, with D uncertain. CDR1 and CDR2 from the germline V gene are MGHRA and YSYEKL. This CDR3 spans 15 amino acids. Trimming left V 0 bases short and J 2 bases short, with 10 bases between. For the CDR3, the DNA is TGCGCCAGCAGCCAAGATGGCCCGCCGAACTATGGCTACACCTTC. Its protein product is CASSQDGPPNYGYTF.

The chain recombines TRBV28 with TRBJ2-7; TRBD2 agrees at 7 bases. J lost 4 bases, V lost 0 bases, and 9 bases had no gene match. CDR1 and CDR2 (germline): MDHEN, SYDVKM. The CDR3 sequence is 16 residues long. CDR3 DNA sequence: TGTGCCAGCAGTTTATGGAGTCTACCCGGGGGGTACGAGCAGTACTTC. This gives the protein CASSLWSLPGGYEQYF. The full variable domain, in which reference TRBV28 and TRBJ2-7 provide the parts outside the CDR3, is DVKVTQSSRYLVKRTGEKVFLECVQDMDHENMFWYRQDPGLGLRLIYFSYDVKMKEKGDIPEGYSVSREKKERFSLILESASTNQTSMYLCASSLWSLPGGYEQYFGPGTRLTVT.

V and J are TRBV7-9 and TRBJ1-4; D remains ambiguous. Per germline, CDR1 SEHNR and CDR2 FQNEAQ (reference sequence). The V end was cut by 0 bases, the J end by 7 bases, with 12 bases between. The CDR3 extends over 15 amino acids. The CDR3 here is CASSLAAPSGEKLFF. The CDR3 DNA reads TGTGCCAGCAGCTTAGCGGCACCCTCGGGTGAAAAACTGTTTTTT.

V and J are TRBV28 and TRBJ1-4; TRBD1 matches at 11 bases. CDR3 length: 16 residues. Per germline, CDR1 MDHEN and CDR2 SYDVKM. Germline trimming cut 6 bases from V and 8 bases from J; bases unmatched to any gene: 11. The CDR3: CASSPTGTGGEEKLFF. In DNA, the CDR3 is TGTGCCAGCAGCCCTACCGGGACAGGGGGGGAAGAAAAACTGTTTTTT.

This chain uses TRBV11-2 with TRBJ2-1, with a tentative D call TRBD2 (5 bases). CDR1 SGHAT and CDR2 FQNNGV come from the germline V gene. This CDR3 region has 15 residues. V lost 0 bases and J 7 bases, leaving 13 bases between the germline ends. CDR3 nucleotides: TGTGCCAGCAGCTTAGAGGGTCTCTCGGGGAATGAGCAGTTCTTC. It encodes CASSLEGLSGNEQFF.

This sequence joins TRBV30 and TRBJ1-6, with 8 bases lining up with TRBD1. Unmatched junction bases numbered 2, after V lost 5 bases and J lost 8 bases. Germline lookup yields CDR1 GTSNPN and CDR2 SVGIG (reference sequence). The CDR3 is 12 amino acids. The CDR3 DNA follows: TGTGCCTGGCAGGGACAGGATTCACCCCTCCACTTT. Protein sequence: CAWQGQDSPLHF.

This clone has a handful of counts. This sequence joins TRBV18 and TRBJ2-7; TRBD1 matches 9 bases. Per the germline V gene, CDR1 is KGHSH and CDR2 is LQKENI. V lost 4 bases and J lost 4; bases outside the gene matches: 8. The CDR3 extends over 15 amino acids. CDR3 bases: TGTGCCAGCTCACTGGGACAGGGCACAGAGTACGAGCAGTACTTC. Translating gives CASSLGQGTEYEQYF.

The gene calls are TRBV30 and TRBJ2-7; 9 bases fit TRBD1. The V gene end was trimmed by 2 bases and the J gene end by 5 bases; junction bases not matched to a gene: 13. This CDR3 is 16 amino acids long. Germline assignment: CDR1 GTSNPN and CDR2 SVGIG (reference sequence). DNA for the CDR3: TGTGCCTGGAGTCCAATTTGGGACAGGGCTAACGACGAGCAGTACTTC. Amino acid sequence: CAWSPIWDRANDEQYF.

Turning to this clone: At one end, the junction sequence differs from germline, possibly due to a read error. The gene calls are TRBV11-2 and TRBJ2-7, with 15 bases fitting TRBD2. CDR1 is SGHAT and CDR2 is FQNNGV in the germline V gene. This CDR3 comprises 16 residues. Here the CDR3 reads CASRLGLAGGPGEQYF. CDR3 DNA: TGTGCCAGCAGATTAGGACTAGCGGGAGGGCCGGGGGAGCAGTACTTC.

In DNA form, the CDR3 reads TGTGCCAGCAAGGTACAGGGTACCAGTTCACCCCTCCACTTT. This encodes CASKVQGTSSPLHF. The chain is built from TRBV6-5 and TRBJ1-6; D possibly corresponds to TRBD1 (6 bases). V was trimmed by 7 bases and J by 9 bases, leaving 16 bases between them. This CDR3 is built from 14 residues. Germline assignment: CDR1 MNHEY and CDR2 SVGAGI.

This chain connects TRBV5-4 to TRBJ2-7; 8 bases are a match to TRBD1. The CDR3 extends over 14 amino acids. Germline V gene lookup returns CDR1 SGHNT and CDR2 YYREEE (reference sequence). V gave up 6 bases and J gave up 4 bases; unmatched junction bases: 9. DNA for the CDR3: TGTGCCAGCACCTCCGGGACAGGAGGATACGAGCAGTACTTC. This encodes CASTSGTGGYEQYF.

The V call is TRBV5-1, the J call TRBJ2-1; 8 bases map to TRBD2. Germline CDR1 is SGHRS and CDR2 is YFSETQ. The CDR3 is 15 residues long. V shed 0 bases and J 8 bases; nucleotides not matched to a gene: 7. CDR3 in amino acids: CASSLEGLVGHEQFF. For the CDR3, the DNA is TGCGCCAGCAGCTTGGAGGGACTAGTCGGGCATGAGCAGTTCTTC.